The 25 T cell receptor beta chains below come from one sample, sequenced in a study of blood T cell repertoires in COVID-19. Measured with immunoSEQ multiplex PCR; TCRdb has only the in-frame clones, and not every one. The sample holds 300,000 to 350,000 clones, roughly 87% seen once. Source material: peripheral blood. The receptor source for this set is a man aged 25 to 40 with COVID-19, enrolled during active disease.

This clone was detected only a few times. CDR3 nucleotides: TGTGCCAGCAGTGTGGCAGGGGTCTCTACCGGGGCCAACGTCCTGACTTTC. Amino acids: CASSVAGVSTGANVLTF. The chain links TRBV28 to TRBJ2-6; tentatively, D is TRBD1 (6 bases). Germline assignment: CDR1 MDHEN and CDR2 SYDVKM. This CDR3 is built from 17 residues. Deletions cut 5 bases from V and 4 bases from J, with 18 bases between.

This chain uses TRBV28 with TRBJ2-1; 9 nucleotides agree with TRBD2. From germline, CDR1 is MDHEN and CDR2 SYDVKM. This CDR3 comprises 16 residues. Trimming at V came to 0 bases and at J to 3 bases, leaving 3 bases not matched to a gene. The CDR3 loop reads CASSLWIAGVYNEQFF. The CDR3 coding sequence is TGTGCCAGCAGTTTATGGATAGCGGGAGTCTACAATGAGCAGTTCTTC.

This clone was observed a single time. The chain recombines TRBV11-3 with TRBJ2-7; a weak D match, TRBD1 (6 bases). The germline V gene encodes CDR1 SGHNT and CDR2 YENEEA. CDR3 length: 15 residues. V dropped 1 base and J dropped 0 bases, with 10 bases sitting between them. CDR3 DNA sequence: TGTGCCAGCAGCTTAGCTGGGACAAGCTCCTACGAGCAGTACTTC. As protein: CASSLAGTSSYEQYF.

The chain couples TRBV12-2 to TRBJ1-5; the table calls TRBD1, which could not be checked here. TRBV12-2 is described as a pseudogene. There are 16 residues in the CDR3. The CDR3 nucleotides are TGTGCAAGTCGCTCTCGACAGTTTAATAGCAATCAGCCCCAGCATTTT. Protein product: CASRSRQFNSNQPQHF.

V is TRBV9 and J is TRBJ2-7; 8 nucleotides align to TRBD1. CDR3 length: 17 residues. After removal of 3 bases from V and 0 bases from J, the junction contained 11 bases not matched to a gene. Germline assignment: CDR1 SGDLS and CDR2 YYNGEE. The CDR3: CASSAPTGDRSSYEQYF. The CDR3 region has the DNA TGTGCCAGCAGCGCGCCCACCGGGGACAGGAGCTCCTACGAGCAGTACTTC.

This chain connects TRBV13 to TRBJ2-7; TRBD2 might be the D (5 bases). The CDR3 has 14 amino acids. V was cut by 0 bases and J by 4 bases, with 10 bases left in between. CDR1 is PRHDT and CDR2 is FYEKMQ in the germline V gene (reference sequence). The CDR3: CASSLGLEQYEQYF. CDR3 sequence (DNA): TGTGCCAGCAGCTTAGGACTAGAGCAGTACGAGCAGTACTTC.

V is TRBV6-2 or TRBV6-3 and J is TRBJ2-1; tentative D call: TRBD2 (6 bases). The V end lost 5 bases, the J end lost 6 bases, and 11 bases lay between the germline ends. The V gene's germline CDR1 is MNHEY and CDR2 SVGEGT. The CDR3 consists of 13 residues. The CDR3 spells CASSRTIFNEQFF. The CDR3 DNA is TGTGCCAGCAGTCGGACTATTTTCAATGAGCAGTTCTTC.

The count of this clone is one. The genes are TRBV5-1 and TRBJ2-3; 16 nucleotides agree with TRBD2. V gave up 4 bases and J gave up 1 base; unmatched junction bases: 9. The CDR3 is made up of 19 amino acids. Germline CDR1 SGHRS, CDR2 YFSETQ. The CDR3 loop reads CASSPAGLAGGEGTDTQYF. The CDR3 DNA sequence: TGCGCCAGCAGCCCAGCGGGACTAGCGGGAGGGGAGGGCACAGATACGCAGTATTTT.

The chain recombines TRBV19 with TRBJ1-1; D may be TRBD1 (5 bases). This CDR3 is built from 12 residues. Germline CDR1 LNHDA, CDR2 SQIVND (reference sequence). Trimming stripped 8 bases from V and 4 bases from J, with 11 bases between. The CDR3: CASQGLGTEAFF. The CDR3 region has the DNA TGTGCCAGTCAGGGTTTAGGCACTGAAGCTTTCTTT.

This clone was seen a few times. CDR3 amino acids: CASSLEGTANSPLHF. CDR3 in DNA: TGCGCCAGCAGCTTGGAAGGGACAGCGAATTCACCCCTCCACTTT. The chain carries TRBV5-1 and TRBJ1-6; 7 bases fit TRBD1. V dropped 0 bases and J dropped 7; count of bases not matched to a gene: 4. In germline, CDR1 is SGHRS, CDR2 YFSETQ. The CDR3 spans 15 residues.

This chain joins TRBV12-3 or TRBV12-4 and TRBJ2-1; D gene unclear. The CDR3 has 11 residues. Trimming pared 6 bases from V and 8 bases from J, leaving 8 bases between. The CDR3 loop is CASSRAYEQFF. The CDR3 DNA sequence: TGTGCCAGCAGCCGCGCCTATGAGCAGTTCTTC.

The chain couples TRBV18 to TRBJ2-6; no firm D call. The V end was cut by 6 bases, the J end by 0 bases, with 6 bases between. The CDR3 is made up of 14 amino acids. CDR1 and CDR2 from the germline V gene are KGHSH and LQKENI. The CDR3 DNA sequence: TGTGCCAGCTCCCCCGGCTCTGGGGCCAACGTCCTGACTTTC. The encoded protein is CASSPGSGANVLTF.

The rearrangement uses TRBV27 and TRBJ2-7; 8 nucleotides agree with TRBD2. There are 16 residues in the CDR3. Trimming took 2 bases from V and 3 from J; bases not matched to a gene: 9. CDR1 MNHEY and CDR2 SMNVEV come from the germline V gene (reference sequence). This CDR3 reads CASSLRAGVSLYEQYF. DNA of the CDR3: TGTGCCAGCAGTTTACGAGCGGGGGTTTCCCTCTACGAGCAGTACTTC.

V gene TRBV19 combines with J gene TRBJ1-2, with D unresolved. Trimming removed 5 bases from V and 0 bases from J, with 16 bases in between. CDR1 and CDR2 from the germline V gene are LNHDA and SQIVND (reference sequence). The CDR3 sequence is 16 residues long. CDR3 sequence: CASSLYYLKSNYGYTF. The DNA for the CDR3 is TGTGCCAGTAGTCTCTATTACCTTAAGTCTAACTATGGCTACACCTTC.

V and J are TRBV24-1 and TRBJ1-5; the D gene is possibly TRBD1 (6 bases). Between the trimmed V and J ends, which lost 2 bases and 5 bases, there was a span of 9 bases. Germline V lookup: CDR1 KGHDR, CDR2 SFDVKD. CDR3 length: 14 residues. This CDR3 is CATSDSGTHQPQHF. The CDR3 DNA is TGTGCCACCAGTGATTCGGGGACACATCAGCCCCAGCATTTT.

V and J are TRBV28 and TRBJ2-1; TRBD2 might be the D (6 bases). Germline CDR1 reads MDHEN; CDR2 reads SYDVKM. V lost 8 bases, J lost 10 bases, and 15 bases lay in between. This CDR3 has 12 residues. The CDR3 nucleotides read TGTGCCAGCGCTGGCGGGGAGACCGAGCAGTTCTTC. Its translation: CASAGGETEQFF.

The rearrangement uses TRBV10-3 and TRBJ2-2; 7 positions match TRBD1. This CDR3 comprises 14 residues. Germline V gene data show CDR1 as ENHRY and CDR2 as SYGVKD. The V segment lost 6 bases and the J segment 3 bases; nucleotides outside the gene matches: 4. This chain's CDR3 is CAIRAGGDTGELFF. In nucleotides, the CDR3 is TGTGCCATCAGAGCAGGGGGAGACACCGGGGAGCTGTTTTTT.

The sample holds one count of this clone. V gene TRBV9 combines with J gene TRBJ2-5, with D uncertain. The V gene's germline CDR1 is SGDLS and CDR2 YYNGEE. This CDR3 is 12 amino acids long. V shed 4 bases and J shed 4 bases, with 8 bases lying between them. DNA for the CDR3: TGTGCCAGCAGCCTACGTGGAGAGACCCAGTACTTC. Its protein product is CASSLRGETQYF.

This chain uses TRBV19 with TRBJ1-1; 8 bases align to TRBD1. V dropped 3 bases and J dropped 4; count of bases not matched to a gene: 7. This CDR3 is 15 amino acids long. Per the germline V gene, CDR1 is LNHDA and CDR2 is SQIVND (reference sequence). CDR3 loop: CASSMNGQGGTEAFF. CDR3 DNA sequence: TGTGCCAGTAGTATGAATGGACAGGGAGGCACTGAAGCTTTCTTT.

The chain is built from TRBV13 and TRBJ2-1; 11 nucleotides line up with TRBD2. The ends lost 5 bases at V and 2 bases at J; junction bases unmatched: 8. The CDR3 sequence is 17 residues long. The V gene's germline CDR1 is PRHDT and CDR2 FYEKMQ (reference sequence). The CDR3 DNA sequence: TGTGCCAGCAGCACCGCTGGGACTAGCGGAGCCTACAATGAGCAGTTCTTC. Translating it yields CASSTAGTSGAYNEQFF.

V gene TRBV7-9 combines with J gene TRBJ1-1; 7 bases are a match to TRBD1. Germline V gene sequence: CDR1 SEHNR, CDR2 FQNEAQ (reference sequence). This CDR3 has 13 amino acids. The trim removed 7 bases at V and 5 bases at J, leaving 7 bases unmatched. CDR3 region: CASTDTGETEAFF. CDR3 in DNA: TGTGCCAGCACCGACACAGGGGAAACTGAAGCTTTCTTT.

The rearrangement joins TRBV19 to TRBJ1-5, with D unresolved. V was pared by 7 bases and J by 1 base, with 8 bases between. Germline V gives CDR1 LNHDA, CDR2 SQIVND (reference sequence). The CDR3 sequence is 13 residues long. CDR3: CASNTDSNQPQHF. The CDR3 nucleotides are TGTGCCAGTAACACAGACAGCAATCAGCCCCAGCATTTT. Together with reference TRBV19 and TRBJ1-5, the CDR3 gives the full variable domain: DGGITQSPKYLFRKEGQNVTLSCEQNLNHDAMYWYRQDPGQGLRLIYYSQIVNDFQKGDIAEGYSVSREKKESFPLTVTSAQKNPTAFYLCASNTDSNQPQHFGDGTRLSIL.

The rearrangement joins TRBV28 to TRBJ2-7; D gene ambiguous. V lost 10 bases and J 3 bases, leaving 10 bases between the germline ends. CDR3 size: 11 residues. Germline V gene sequence: CDR1 MDHEN, CDR2 SYDVKM. Written as DNA, the CDR3 is TGTGCCACCTTACTAAGCTACGAGCAGTACTTC. It translates to CATLLSYEQYF. Variable domain in full (rest from reference TRBV28 and TRBJ2-7): DVKVTQSSRYLVKRTGEKVFLECVQDMDHENMFWYRQDPGLGLRLIYFSYDVKMKEKGDIPEGYSVSREKKERFSLILESASTNQTSMYLCATLLSYEQYFGPGTRLTVT.

In DNA, the CDR3 is TGCAGCGTACGAGGGACTAGCGGGAGGAGGTGGGATGAGCAGTTCTTC. Encoded protein: CSVRGTSGRRWDEQFF. The V and J genes are TRBV29-1 and TRBJ2-1; 15 bases fit TRBD2. Germline V gives CDR1 SQVTM, CDR2 ANQGSEA. This CDR3 has 16 residues. V gave up 6 bases and J gave up 8 bases; unmatched junction bases: 11.

The chain uses TRBV10-3 and TRBJ1-1; possibly TRBD1 for D (5 bases). Germline V lookup: CDR1 ENHRY, CDR2 SYGVKD. Trimming shortened V by 6 bases and J by 0 bases, and 17 bases separated the two germline ends. This CDR3 comprises 16 residues. The CDR3 bases are TGTGCCATCAGCTCCCAGGGTGTGGGGATGAACACTGAAGCTTTCTTT. Protein sequence: CAISSQGVGMNTEAFF.